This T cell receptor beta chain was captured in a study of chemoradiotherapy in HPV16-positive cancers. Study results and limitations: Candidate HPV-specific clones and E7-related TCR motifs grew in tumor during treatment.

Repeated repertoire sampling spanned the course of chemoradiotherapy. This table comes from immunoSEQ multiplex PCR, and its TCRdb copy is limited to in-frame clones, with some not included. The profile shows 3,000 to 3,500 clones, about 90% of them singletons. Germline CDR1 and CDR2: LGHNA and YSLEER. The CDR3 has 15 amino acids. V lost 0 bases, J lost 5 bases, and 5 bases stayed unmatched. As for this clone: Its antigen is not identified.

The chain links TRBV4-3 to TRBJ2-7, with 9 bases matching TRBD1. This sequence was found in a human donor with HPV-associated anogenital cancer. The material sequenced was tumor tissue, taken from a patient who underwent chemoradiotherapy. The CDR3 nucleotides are TGCGCCAGCAGCCAAGATAGACAGGGGGGAAACGAGCAGTACTTC. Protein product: CASSQDRQGGNEQYF.